A single sample is the source of the 20 T cell receptor beta chains below, sequenced in a study of PD-L1 blockade in urothelial cancer. Produced via immunoSEQ multiplex PCR; TCRdb's table is partial and in-frame only. The repertoire holds about 55,000 clones, with 70% to 80% as singletons. The specimen was PBMCs, collected around atezolizumab (anti-PD-L1) treatment. The receptors derive from a man between 65 and 80 years old with urothelial cancer.

CDR3 bases: TGTGCCAGCAAACCGGCGGGGGCGGGAACCTACAATGAGCAGTTCTTC. It is translated as CASKPAGAGTYNEQFF. The gene calls are TRBV28 and TRBJ2-1; tentatively, D is TRBD2 (7 bases). Germline CDR1 is MDHEN and CDR2 is SYDVKM. CDR3 length equals 16 residues. Trimming cost V 7 bases and J 2 bases, with 18 bases left between them.

In its sample, this clone was seen once. The CDR3 region has the DNA TGTGCCAGCAACTTGGACTTTAACACCGGGGAGCTGTTTTTT. This encodes CASNLDFNTGELFF. This chain links TRBV7-2 with TRBJ2-2; D might be TRBD2 (5 bases). Trimming took 7 bases from V and 2 from J, leaving 11 bases between them. The germline gives CDR1 SGHTA, CDR2 FQGNSA. The CDR3 is 14 residues long. The full variable domain, with the rest looked up from reference TRBV7-2 and TRBJ2-2, is GAGVSQSPSNKVTEKGKDVELRCDPISGHTALYWYRQSLGQGLEFLIYFQGNSAPDKSGLPSDRFSAERTGGSVSTLTIQRTQQEDSAVYLCASNLDFNTGELFFGEGSRLTVL.

The chain has TRBV7-2 and TRBJ2-5, with 9 bases identical to TRBD2. Looked up from germline, CDR1 is SGHTA and CDR2 is FQGNSA. The CDR3 is 16 residues long. V shed 5 bases and J 4 bases; nucleotides not matched to a gene: 11. CDR3 sequence: CASSPLGAGGGETQYF. DNA of the CDR3: TGTGCCAGCAGCCCCCTCGGGGCGGGAGGGGGAGAGACCCAGTACTTC.

DNA of the CDR3: TGCGCCAGCAGTACGGACAGCGCCGTAAGTTTAACTATGCGCTACACCTTC. Encoded protein: CASSTDSAVSLTMRYTF. The gene calls are TRBV5-1 and TRBJ1-2; TRBD1 might be the D (6 bases). CDR3 size: 17 residues. The ends were cut back, 5 bases at V and 9 bases at J, with 29 bases in the middle. The germline V gene has CDR1 SGHRS and CDR2 YFSETQ. Filled out from reference TRBV5-1 and TRBJ1-2, the complete variable domain reads KAGVTQTPRYLIKTRGQQVTLSCSPISGHRSVSWYQQTPGQGLQFLFEYFSETQRNKGNFPGRFSGRQFSNSRSEMNVSTLELGDSALYLCASSTDSAVSLTMRYTFGSGTRLTVV.

The CDR3 bases are TGCGCCAGCAGTTTAGCGGGAGTTGGACCCGGGGAGCTGTTTTTT. This gives the protein CASSLAGVGPGELFF. This rearrangement joins TRBV5-1 to TRBJ2-2; the match to TRBD2 covers 9 bases. Germline CDR1 SGHRS, CDR2 YFSETQ. V lost 5 bases, J lost 6 bases, and 8 bases stayed unmatched. The CDR3 loop spans 15 amino acids. The full variable domain, with the rest looked up from reference TRBV5-1 and TRBJ2-2, is KAGVTQTPRYLIKTRGQQVTLSCSPISGHRSVSWYQQTPGQGLQFLFEYFSETQRNKGNFPGRFSGRQFSNSRSEMNVSTLELGDSALYLCASSLAGVGPGELFFGEGSRLTVL.

The J gene is TRBJ2-3, the V gene TRBV28; 8 bases are shared with TRBD2. CDR1 is MDHEN, CDR2 SYDVKM, per germline. The CDR3 is 15 amino acids. Trimming removed 4 bases from V and 6 bases from J; junction bases left unmatched: 9. CDR3 sequence: CASSSTGSGTDTQYF. The CDR3 DNA sequence: TGTGCCAGCAGTTCGACCGGTAGCGGGACCGATACGCAGTATTTT.

This clone was seen more than once but under ten times. The rearrangement links TRBV4-1 to TRBJ1-4; D perhaps matches TRBD1 (5 bases). The CDR3 runs to 15 residues. Trimming stripped 4 bases from V and 3 bases from J, with 12 bases between. Germline assignment: CDR1 MGHRA and CDR2 YSYEKL. CDR3 coding DNA: TGCGCCAGCAGCCCCTCCGGGACTGCTAATGAAAAACTGTTTTTT. The encoded protein is CASSPSGTANEKLFF.

The genes are TRBV4-2 and TRBJ1-4; TRBD1 agrees at 8 bases. V lost 0 bases and J lost 5; bases outside the gene matches: 11. In germline, CDR1 is LGHNA, CDR2 YNFKEQ. This CDR3 comprises 18 residues. Written as DNA, the CDR3 is TGTGCCAGCAGCCAAGACACAGGGGGTGGCCGAGAGAATGAAAAACTGTTTTTT. Translation: CASSQDTGGGRENEKLFF.

This chain connects TRBV30 to TRBJ1-4, with 10 bases aligning to TRBD1. The junction had 5 bases not matched to a gene; V was cut back by 1 base and J by 6 bases. CDR1 is GTSNPN, CDR2 SVGIG, per germline (reference sequence). This CDR3 is built from 15 residues. The CDR3 DNA follows: TGTGCCTGGAGTGGGGGACAGGGGAAGGATGAAAAACTGTTTTTT. Amino acid sequence: CAWSGGQGKDEKLFF.

V is TRBV7-2 and J is TRBJ1-4; D remains ambiguous. Trimming took off 5 bases at V and 0 bases at J, with 13 bases between the two ends. The CDR3 runs 16 residues. Germline CDR1 and CDR2: SGHTA and FQGNSA. This chain's CDR3 is CASSGEAGATNEKLFF. DNA of the CDR3: TGTGCCAGCAGCGGAGAGGCGGGTGCAACTAATGAAAAACTGTTTTTT.

V usage is TRBV5-4 and J usage is TRBJ2-6; D gene unclear. Trimming left V 0 bases short and J 7 bases short, with 2 bases between. Germline V lookup: CDR1 SGHNT, CDR2 YYREEE (reference sequence). The CDR3 length is 12 residues. Here the CDR3 reads CASSLAANVLTF. The CDR3, as DNA: TGTGCCAGCAGCTTGGCTGCCAACGTCCTGACTTTC.

A note on this clone: The sample contains more than one DNA sequence encoding this CDR3. The chain has TRBV29-1 and TRBJ2-5, with a tentative D call TRBD2 (7 bases). The germline V gene encodes CDR1 SQVTM and CDR2 ANQGSEA. Trimming removed 3 bases from V and 4 bases from J, with 12 bases in between. CDR3 size: 13 residues. As DNA, the CDR3 is TGCAGCGTTGAGGGGGGGCGGGGAGAGACCCAGTACTTC. Its protein is CSVEGGRGETQYF.

The rearrangement joins TRBV6-1 to TRBJ2-2; 8 nucleotides agree with TRBD1. V lost 7 bases to trimming and J lost 5 bases; unmatched junction nucleotides: 6. CDR1 and CDR2 from the germline V gene are MNHNS and SASEGT. The CDR3 runs 14 residues. This CDR3 reads CASTRNRGTGELFF. As DNA, the CDR3 is TGTGCCAGCACCCGGAACAGGGGGACCGGGGAGCTGTTTTTT.

The genes are TRBV14 and TRBJ2-7, with D tentatively TRBD1 (7 bases). V dropped 5 bases and J dropped 6 bases, with 23 bases sitting between them. The CDR3 contains 16 residues. Germline V CDR1 and CDR2: SGHDN, FVKESK. CDR3 residues: CASSEGGLQGKGEQYF. The DNA for the CDR3 is TGTGCCAGCAGCGAGGGAGGATTACAGGGGAAGGGCGAGCAGTACTTC.

V is TRBV4-2 and J is TRBJ2-4; the D gene is possibly TRBD2 (6 bases). This CDR3 contains 17 residues. From germline, CDR1 is LGHNA and CDR2 YNFKEQ. Trimming removed 0 bases at V and 8 bases at J, with 20 bases between. CDR3 amino acids: CASSQERGGRYTHIQYF. CDR3 in DNA: TGTGCCAGCAGCCAAGAACGGGGAGGACGGTATACTCACATTCAGTACTTC.

In nucleotides, the CDR3 is TGCGCCAGCAGCCAAGATCCCAGGGGGCACTTCTCGGCTAATGAAAAACTGTTTTTT. Translation gives CASSQDPRGHFSANEKLFF. The chain uses TRBV4-3 and TRBJ1-4; 8 nucleotides agree with TRBD1. The length of the CDR3 is 19 residues. Germline CDR1 is LGHNA and CDR2 is YSLEER. V lost 0 bases and J lost 3; bases outside the gene matches: 12.

This sequence joins TRBV27 and TRBJ2-7; D is ambiguous. V was clipped by 6 bases and J by 6 bases, with 18 bases between them. CDR1 is MNHEY, CDR2 SMNVEV, per germline (reference sequence). CDR3 length equals 14 residues. CDR3 nucleotide sequence: TGTGCCAGCAGCCTTAGCCGCCTCCTCCGCGAGCAGTACTTC. This sequence encodes CASSLSRLLREQYF.

The J gene is TRBJ2-7, the V gene TRBV7-6; TRBD2 might be the D (5 bases). The CDR3 runs to 13 residues. CDR1 SGHVS and CDR2 FNYEAQ come from the germline V gene. The V gene lost 5 bases and the J gene lost 4 bases, with 12 bases spanning the gap. For the CDR3, the DNA is TGTGCCAGCAGCCCCCGTAAGCGGTACGAGCAGTACTTC. Translated: CASSPRKRYEQYF.

There are a few counts of this clone. V gene TRBV5-4 combines with J gene TRBJ1-4; 9 bases fit TRBD1. Germline trimming cut 3 bases from V and 1 base from J; bases unmatched to any gene: 7. Germline V gene sequence: CDR1 SGHNT, CDR2 YYREEE (reference sequence). The CDR3 spans 17 residues. The CDR3 DNA reads as TGTGCCAGCAGCTCCGGACAGGGGAGGGGAACTAATGAAAAACTGTTTTTT. This translates into CASSSGQGRGTNEKLFF.

The V call is TRBV10-3, the J call TRBJ2-7; 8 bases are shared with TRBD1. V was pared by 4 bases and J by 6 bases, with 5 bases of the junction left unmatched. CDR3 length: 13 amino acids. Germline V gene sequence: CDR1 ENHRY, CDR2 SYGVKD. CDR3 coding DNA: TGTGCCATCAGTGGCCCTACAGGGGGCGAGCAGTACTTC. It codes for CAISGPTGGEQYF.